This is a list of T cell receptor beta chains from one sample in a study of blood T cell repertoires in COVID-19. The method was immunoSEQ multiplex PCR; TCRdb's version includes in-frame clones alone and lacks a portion of them. Among more than 90,000 clones, 70% to 90% were seen once, and the ten largest hold roughly 1.4%. Sequences were obtained from peripheral blood. The receptors were gathered from a man aged 40-49 years with acute or convalescent COVID-19. Both conserved end residues are part of each CDR3. Clone size, where shown, is once, few, many, or a class for clones that have expanded.

V	J	size	CDR3
TRBV12-5	TRBJ2-5	NA	CASGLRETQYF
TRBV5-1	TRBJ2-5	NA	CASSFGLAGGWGETQYF
TRBV18	TRBJ2-1	NA	CASSLVSGRANEQFF
TRBV7-2	TRBJ2-3	NA	CASSAPTSGADTQYF
TRBV7-9	TRBJ1-4	few	CASSFEDRQNEKLFF
TRBV9	TRBJ2-1	few	CASSALLRGAGNEQFF
TRBV7-9	TRBJ1-2	NA	CASSRQGNYGYTF
TRBV27	TRBJ2-7	NA	CASRDSRSYEQYF
TRBV5-8	TRBJ1-5	NA	CASSLGRAEHF
TRBV2	TRBJ2-5	NA	CASSDIDRATQETQYF
TRBV3-1/TRBV3-2	TRBJ1-1	NA	CASSLFFSANTEAFF
TRBV6-5	TRBJ1-1	NA	CANVEQGKMNTEAFF
TRBV9	TRBJ2-7	NA	CASSRTGWDEQYF
TRBV6-5	TRBJ2-7	NA	CASSSSTSGRSYEQYF
TRBV4-1	TRBJ1-5	NA	CASSQGHASNQPQHF
TRBV29-1	TRBJ1-2	NA	CSVDTPQGRTDGYTF
TRBV21-1	TRBJ1-4	NA	CASSKVFWRTPQANEKLFF
TRBV4-2	TRBJ2-3	NA	CASSRSAGASTDTQYF
TRBV5-1	TRBJ2-1	NA	CASSWQAAGGSYNEQFF
TRBV4-1	TRBJ2-1	NA	CASSQSYSYNEQFF
TRBV10-3	TRBJ1-6	NA	CAIKNRGQAGSPLHF
TRBV4-1	TRBJ1-6	NA	CASSQGDRDNSPLHF
TRBV4-1	TRBJ2-3	NA	CASSQEGSLFKRDTQYF
TRBV6-2/TRBV6-3	TRBJ1-2	NA	CASSFRTGLITF
TRBV6-5	TRBJ2-2	NA	CASSSHRGNTGELFF
TRBV24-1	TRBJ2-1	NA	CATSDSGLYNEQFF
TRBV9	TRBJ1-3	NA	CASSVDGGPGNTIYF
TRBV6-2/TRBV6-3	TRBJ2-7	many	CASSRTGTSLTYEQYF